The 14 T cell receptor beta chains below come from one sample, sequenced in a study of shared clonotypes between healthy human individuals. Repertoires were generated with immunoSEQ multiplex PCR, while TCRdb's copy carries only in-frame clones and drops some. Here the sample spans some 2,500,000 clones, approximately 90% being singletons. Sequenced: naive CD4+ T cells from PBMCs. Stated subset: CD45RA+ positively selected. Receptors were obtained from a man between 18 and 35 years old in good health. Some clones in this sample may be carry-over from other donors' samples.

The CDR3 is CASGGGDRDEAFF. CDR3 DNA sequence: TGTGCTAGTGGTGGGGGGGACAGGGATGAAGCTTTCTTT. The chain recombines TRBV12-5 with TRBJ1-1, with TRBD1 matching over 9 bases. With V trimmed by 5 bases and J by 7 bases, 5 bases remained unmatched. Germline CDR1 reads LGHNT; CDR2 reads FRNRAP. The CDR3 sequence is 13 residues long. The entire variable domain, with the rest obtained from reference TRBV12-5 and TRBJ1-1, is as follows: DARVTQTPRHKVTEMGQEVTMRCQPILGHNTVFWYRQTMMQGLELLAYFRNRAPLDDSGMPKDRFSAEMPDATLATLKIQPSEPRDSAVYFCASGGGDRDEAFFGQGTRLTVV.

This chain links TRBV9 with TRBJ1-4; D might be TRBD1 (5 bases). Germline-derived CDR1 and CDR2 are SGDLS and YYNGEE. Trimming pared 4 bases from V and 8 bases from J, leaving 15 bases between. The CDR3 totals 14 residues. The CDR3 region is CASSMDMGREKLFF. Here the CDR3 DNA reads TGTGCCAGCAGCATGGACATGGGACGCGAAAAACTGTTTTTT.

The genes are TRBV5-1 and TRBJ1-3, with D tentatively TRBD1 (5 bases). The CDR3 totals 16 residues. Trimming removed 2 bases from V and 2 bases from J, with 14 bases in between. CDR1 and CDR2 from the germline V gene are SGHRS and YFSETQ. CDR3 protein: CASSFHQGRAGNTIYF. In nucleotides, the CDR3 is TGCGCCAGCAGCTTCCACCAGGGTAGAGCTGGAAACACCATATATTTT.

CDR3 amino acids: CASSHGVGQGTDTQYF. DNA for the CDR3: TGTGCCAGCAGTCATGGTGTGGGACAGGGAACAGATACGCAGTATTTT. The genes are TRBV5-6 and TRBJ2-3, with 9 nucleotides matching TRBD1. Germline loops: CDR1 SGHDT, CDR2 YYEEEE. V lost 5 bases, J lost 3 bases, and 10 bases stayed unmatched. The CDR3 sequence is 16 residues long.

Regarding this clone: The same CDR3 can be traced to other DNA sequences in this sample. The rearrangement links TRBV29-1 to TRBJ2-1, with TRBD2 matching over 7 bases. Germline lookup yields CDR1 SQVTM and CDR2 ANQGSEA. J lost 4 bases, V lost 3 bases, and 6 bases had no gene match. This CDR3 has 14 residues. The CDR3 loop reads CSVEYGRSYNEQFF. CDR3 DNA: TGCAGCGTTGAGTACGGGAGGTCGTACAATGAGCAGTTCTTC.

In nucleotides, the CDR3 is TGTGCCATCAGTGAGTTGCGGACTAGCGGGGATGTGTTTTTT. It translates to CAISELRTSGDVFF. This chain connects TRBV10-3 to TRBJ2-2; the match to TRBD2 covers 12 bases. The germline V gene has CDR1 ENHRY and CDR2 SYGVKD. This CDR3 spans 14 amino acids. Germline trimming cut 1 base from V and 15 bases from J; bases unmatched to any gene: 6.

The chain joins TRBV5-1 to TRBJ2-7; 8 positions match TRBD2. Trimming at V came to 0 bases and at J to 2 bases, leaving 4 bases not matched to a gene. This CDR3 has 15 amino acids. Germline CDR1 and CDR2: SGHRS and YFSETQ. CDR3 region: CASSLGREAPYEQYF. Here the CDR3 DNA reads TGCGCCAGCAGCTTGGGGCGGGAGGCCCCCTACGAGCAGTACTTC.

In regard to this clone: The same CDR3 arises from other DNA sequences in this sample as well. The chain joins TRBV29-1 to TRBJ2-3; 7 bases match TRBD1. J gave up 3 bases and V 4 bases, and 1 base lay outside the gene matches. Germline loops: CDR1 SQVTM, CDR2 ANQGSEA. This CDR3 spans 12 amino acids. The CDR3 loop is CSVGTGTDTQYF. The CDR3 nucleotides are TGCAGCGTTGGGACAGGAACAGATACGCAGTATTTT.

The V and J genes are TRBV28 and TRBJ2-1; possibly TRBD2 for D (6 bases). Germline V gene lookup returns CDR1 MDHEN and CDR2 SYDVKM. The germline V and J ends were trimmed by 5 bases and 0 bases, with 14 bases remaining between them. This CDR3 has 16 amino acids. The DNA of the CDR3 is TGTGCCAGCAGTCAACGAACCGGGAGCTCCTACAATGAGCAGTTCTTC. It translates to CASSQRTGSSYNEQFF.

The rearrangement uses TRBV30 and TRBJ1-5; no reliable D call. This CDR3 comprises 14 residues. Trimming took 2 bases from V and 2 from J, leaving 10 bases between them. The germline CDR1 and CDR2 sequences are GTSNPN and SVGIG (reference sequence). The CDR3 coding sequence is TGTGCCTGGAGTTTTGGAGGTGGCAATCAGCCCCAGCATTTT. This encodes CAWSFGGGNQPQHF.

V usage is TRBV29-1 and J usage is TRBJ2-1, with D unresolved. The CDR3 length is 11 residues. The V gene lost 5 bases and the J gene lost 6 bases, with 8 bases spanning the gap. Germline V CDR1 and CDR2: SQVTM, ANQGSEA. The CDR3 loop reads CSVSRANEQFF. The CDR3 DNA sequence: TGCAGCGTTTCTAGGGCCAATGAGCAGTTCTTC.

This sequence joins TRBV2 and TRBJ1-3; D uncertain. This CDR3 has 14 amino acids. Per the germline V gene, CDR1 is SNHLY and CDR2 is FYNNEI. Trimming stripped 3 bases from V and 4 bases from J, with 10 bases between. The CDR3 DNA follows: TGTGCCAGCAGTGAGAATAAACAAGGAAACACCATATATTTT. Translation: CASSENKQGNTIYF.

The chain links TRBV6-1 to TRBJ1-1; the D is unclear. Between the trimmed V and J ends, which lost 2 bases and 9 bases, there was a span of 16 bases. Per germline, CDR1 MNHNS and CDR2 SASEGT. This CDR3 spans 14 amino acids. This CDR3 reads CASSELIGGQKAFF. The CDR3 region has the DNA TGTGCCAGCAGTGAACTGATTGGAGGGCAGAAAGCTTTCTTT.

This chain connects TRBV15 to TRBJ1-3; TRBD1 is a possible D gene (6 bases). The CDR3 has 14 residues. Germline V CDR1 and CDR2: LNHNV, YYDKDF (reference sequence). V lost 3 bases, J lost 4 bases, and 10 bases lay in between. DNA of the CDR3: TGTGCCACCAGCAGGGACAGAATCGGAAACACCATATATTTT. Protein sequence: CATSRDRIGNTIYF.